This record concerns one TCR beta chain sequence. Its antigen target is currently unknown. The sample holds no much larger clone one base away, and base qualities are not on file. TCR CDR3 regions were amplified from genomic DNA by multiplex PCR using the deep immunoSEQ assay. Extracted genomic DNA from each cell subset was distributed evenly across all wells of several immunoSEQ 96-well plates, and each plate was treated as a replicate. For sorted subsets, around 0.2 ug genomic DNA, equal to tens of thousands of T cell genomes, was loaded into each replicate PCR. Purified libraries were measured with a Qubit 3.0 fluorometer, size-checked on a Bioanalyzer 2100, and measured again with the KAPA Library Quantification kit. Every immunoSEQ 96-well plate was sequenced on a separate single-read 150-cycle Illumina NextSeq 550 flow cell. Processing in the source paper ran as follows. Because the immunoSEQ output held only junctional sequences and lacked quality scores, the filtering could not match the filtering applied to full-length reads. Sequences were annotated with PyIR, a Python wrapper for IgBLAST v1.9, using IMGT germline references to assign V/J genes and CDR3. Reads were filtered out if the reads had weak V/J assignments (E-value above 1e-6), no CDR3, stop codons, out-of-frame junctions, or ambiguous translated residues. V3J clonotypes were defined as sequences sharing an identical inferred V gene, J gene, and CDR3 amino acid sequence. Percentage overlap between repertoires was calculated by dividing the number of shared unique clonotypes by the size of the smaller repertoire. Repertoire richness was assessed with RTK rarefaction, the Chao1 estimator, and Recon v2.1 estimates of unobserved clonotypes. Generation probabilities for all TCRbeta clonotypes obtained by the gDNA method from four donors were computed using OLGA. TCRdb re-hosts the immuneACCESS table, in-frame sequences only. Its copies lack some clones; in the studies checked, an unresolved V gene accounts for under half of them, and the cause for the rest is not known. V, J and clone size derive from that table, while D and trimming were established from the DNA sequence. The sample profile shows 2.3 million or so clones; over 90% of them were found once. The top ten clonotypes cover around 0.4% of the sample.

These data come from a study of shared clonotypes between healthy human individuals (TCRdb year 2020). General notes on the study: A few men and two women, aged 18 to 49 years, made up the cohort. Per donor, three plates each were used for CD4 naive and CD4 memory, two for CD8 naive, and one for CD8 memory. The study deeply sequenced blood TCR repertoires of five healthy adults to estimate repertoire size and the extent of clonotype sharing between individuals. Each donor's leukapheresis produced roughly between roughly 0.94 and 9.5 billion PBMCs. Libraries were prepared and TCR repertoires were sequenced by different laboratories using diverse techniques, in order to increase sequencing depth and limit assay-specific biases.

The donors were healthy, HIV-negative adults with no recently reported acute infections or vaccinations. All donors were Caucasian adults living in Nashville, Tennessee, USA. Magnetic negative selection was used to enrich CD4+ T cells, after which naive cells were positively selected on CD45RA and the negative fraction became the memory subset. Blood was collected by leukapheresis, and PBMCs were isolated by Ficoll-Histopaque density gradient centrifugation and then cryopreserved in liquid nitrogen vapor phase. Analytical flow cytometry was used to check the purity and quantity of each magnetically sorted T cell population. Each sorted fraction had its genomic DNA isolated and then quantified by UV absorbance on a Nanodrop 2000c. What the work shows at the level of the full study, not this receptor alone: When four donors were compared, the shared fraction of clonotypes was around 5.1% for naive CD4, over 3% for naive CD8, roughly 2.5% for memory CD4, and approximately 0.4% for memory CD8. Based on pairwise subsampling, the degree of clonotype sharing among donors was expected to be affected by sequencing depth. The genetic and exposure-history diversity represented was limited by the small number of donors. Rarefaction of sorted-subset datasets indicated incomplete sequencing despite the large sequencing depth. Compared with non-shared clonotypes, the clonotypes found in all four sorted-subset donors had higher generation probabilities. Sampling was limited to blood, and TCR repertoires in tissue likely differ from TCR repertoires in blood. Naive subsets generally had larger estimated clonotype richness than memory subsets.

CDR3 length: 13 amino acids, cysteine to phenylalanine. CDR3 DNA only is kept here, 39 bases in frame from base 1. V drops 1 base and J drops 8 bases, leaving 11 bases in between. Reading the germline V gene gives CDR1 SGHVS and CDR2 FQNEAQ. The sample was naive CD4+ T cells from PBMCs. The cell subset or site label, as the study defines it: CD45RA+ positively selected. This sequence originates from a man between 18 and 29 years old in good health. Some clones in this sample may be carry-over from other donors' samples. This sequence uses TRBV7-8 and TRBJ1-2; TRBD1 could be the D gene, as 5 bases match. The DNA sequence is TGTGCCAGCAGCTTAGAATCAGGGCTAGGCTACACCTTC. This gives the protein CASSLESGLGYTF.